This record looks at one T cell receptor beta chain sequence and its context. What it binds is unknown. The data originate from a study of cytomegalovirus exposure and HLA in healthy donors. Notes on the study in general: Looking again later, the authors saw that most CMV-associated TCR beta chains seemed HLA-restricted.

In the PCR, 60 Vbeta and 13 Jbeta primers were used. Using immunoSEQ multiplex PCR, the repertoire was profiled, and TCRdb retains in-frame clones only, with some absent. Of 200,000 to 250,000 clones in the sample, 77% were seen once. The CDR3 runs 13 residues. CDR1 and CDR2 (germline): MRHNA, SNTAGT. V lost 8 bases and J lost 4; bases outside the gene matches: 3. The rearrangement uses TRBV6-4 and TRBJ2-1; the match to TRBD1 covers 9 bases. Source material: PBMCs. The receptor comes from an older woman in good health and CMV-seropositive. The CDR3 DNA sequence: TGTGCCAGCCGCGGGACAGGGTACAATGAGCAGTTCTTC. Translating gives CASRGTGYNEQFF.